Below are 30 T cell receptor beta chains sequenced from a single sample in a study of cytomegalovirus exposure and HLA in healthy donors. The PCR ran on 60 Vbeta and 13 Jbeta primers. The method was immunoSEQ multiplex PCR; TCRdb's version includes in-frame clones alone and lacks a portion of them. The profile covers around 180,000 clones, with roughly 83% appearing a single time and 0.26% taken by the ten largest. The sequenced sample was PBMCs. These TCRs come from a boy aged 5-17 years in good health and CMV-seronegative.

This clone appeared a few times. The chain recombines TRBV7-2 with TRBJ1-6; TRBD1 aligns across 10 bases. Germline assignment: CDR1 SGHTA and CDR2 FQGNSA. The CDR3 spans 17 residues. Trimming took 7 bases from V and 9 from J; bases not matched to a gene: 15. Here the CDR3 DNA reads TGTGCCAGCACTTCCCGCAGAGCCGGGACAGGGGCTTCACCCCTCCACTTT. Protein sequence: CASTSRRAGTGASPLHF.

The V and J genes are TRBV5-4 and TRBJ1-1, with a weak D call TRBD1 (6 bases). The CDR3 is 13 residues long. Deletions cut 3 bases from V and 10 bases from J, with 16 bases between. Germline-derived CDR1 and CDR2 are SGHNT and YYREEE (reference sequence). The CDR3 spells CASSSLQGLGAFF. CDR3 in DNA: TGTGCCAGCAGCTCACTACAGGGTCTTGGAGCTTTCTTT.

CDR3 DNA sequence: TGTGCCAGCAATCAGGACAGGGGGCCTTCTGGAAACACCATATATTTT. It is translated as CASNQDRGPSGNTIYF. The V call is TRBV28, the J call TRBJ1-3, with 11 positions matching TRBD1. The CDR3 spans 16 residues. The germline CDR1 and CDR2 sequences are MDHEN and SYDVKM. With V trimmed by 7 bases and J by 1 base, 6 bases remained unmatched.

The chain links TRBV7-9 to TRBJ2-2; possibly TRBD2 for D (6 bases). CDR1 is SEHNR and CDR2 is FQNEAQ in the germline V gene (reference sequence). The V end lost 4 bases, the J end lost 4 bases, and 16 bases lay between the germline ends. The CDR3 sequence is 16 residues long. The chain's CDR3 is CASSSLRRGSTGELFF. The CDR3 DNA follows: TGTGCCAGCAGCTCCTTGAGGAGGGGAAGCACCGGGGAGCTGTTTTTT.

The rearrangement uses TRBV6-1 and TRBJ2-5; possible D gene TRBD2, 7 bases. Germline CDR1 and CDR2: MNHNS and SASEGT. The CDR3 contains 12 residues. The CDR3 nucleotides are TGTGCAGTGAGGGGGGGCAGGGAGACCCAGTACTTC. Encoded protein: CAVRGGRETQYF.

The genes are TRBV30 and TRBJ1-1, with D possibly matching TRBD1 (6 bases). The ends were cut back, 3 bases at V and 5 bases at J, with 16 bases in the middle. CDR1 and CDR2 (germline): GTSNPN, SVGIG (reference sequence). The CDR3 is 14 residues long. The CDR3 protein is CAWRIGGAWTEAFF. The CDR3 DNA is TGTGCCTGGAGGATCGGGGGGGCATGGACTGAAGCTTTCTTT.

Of note for this clone: A read error may account for a junction end that differs from germline. This chain joins TRBV2 and TRBJ1-4; no clear D. Germline CDR1 reads SNHLY; CDR2 reads FYNNEI. CDR3 size: 13 residues. The CDR3 bases are TGTGCCAGCAGAGAGGCGGCTAATGAAACACTGTTTTTT. This codes for CASREAANETLFF.

V is TRBV7-3 and J is TRBJ2-1; D is unclear. The germline CDR1 and CDR2 sequences are SGHTA and FQGTGA. This CDR3 has 11 residues. Trimming took off 4 bases at V and 8 bases at J, with 6 bases between the two ends. The CDR3 loop is CASSSIDEQFF. The DNA for the CDR3 is TGTGCCAGCAGCTCTATAGATGAGCAGTTCTTC.

This chain uses TRBV6-6 with TRBJ1-5, with D possibly matching TRBD1 (5 bases). The germline V gene has CDR1 MNHNY and CDR2 SVGAGI (reference sequence). This CDR3 has 14 amino acids. V was cut by 0 bases and J by 7 bases, with 10 bases left in between. The CDR3 DNA reads as TGTGCCAGCAGTTACTCCAGGGATGGACAGCCCCAGCATTTT. Residues: CASSYSRDGQPQHF.

The chain employs TRBV28 and TRBJ2-5; 8 bases agree with TRBD1. The DNA matches TRBJ2-7 better at its end, which makes the J call doubtful. The CDR3 is 12 residues long. Germline loops: CDR1 MDHEN, CDR2 SYDVKM. CDR3 sequence (DNA): TGTGCCAGCAAAGGACAGGGCTACGAGCAGTACTTC. It yields the protein CASKGQGYEQYF.

CDR3 sequence reads: CATSLSPRGGNEKLFF. DNA of the CDR3: TGTGCCACCAGCTTAAGCCCTCGGGGGGGTAATGAAAAACTGTTTTTT. This rearrangement joins TRBV15 to TRBJ1-4, with D possibly matching TRBD1 (5 bases). CDR1 is LNHNV and CDR2 is YYDKDF in the germline V gene (reference sequence). V lost 5 bases and J lost 4, with 17 bases in between. CDR3 length: 16 amino acids. Filled out from reference TRBV15 and TRBJ1-4, the complete variable domain reads DAMVIQNPRYQVTQFGKPVTLSCSQTLNHNVMYWYQQKSSQAPKLLFHYYDKDFNNEADTPDNFQSRRPNTSFCFLDIRSPGLGDTAMYLCATSLSPRGGNEKLFFGSGTQLSVL.

This rearrangement joins TRBV18 to TRBJ1-3; D is unclear. Deletions cut 0 bases from V and 7 bases from J, with 4 bases between. The germline gives CDR1 KGHSH, CDR2 LQKENI. The CDR3 totals 12 residues. The CDR3 loop is CASSPPSNTIYF. CDR3 nucleotide sequence: TGTGCCAGCTCACCACCGAGCAACACCATATATTTT.

This clone was detected only once. This rearrangement joins TRBV10-2 to TRBJ2-7, with TRBD1 identical over 8 bases. V trimming: 10 bases; J trimming: 4 bases; junction bases outside the gene matches: 9. CDR3 length: 13 amino acids. CDR1 WSHSY and CDR2 SAAADI come from the germline V gene. The CDR3 sequence: CATEQGDLYEQYF. Written as DNA, the CDR3 is TGCGCCACCGAACAGGGGGACCTGTACGAGCAGTACTTC.

The rearrangement uses TRBV6-5 and TRBJ2-7, with D maybe TRBD2 (6 bases). The length of the CDR3 is 13 residues. The germline CDR1 and CDR2 sequences are MNHEY and SVGAGI. V lost 5 bases and J 2 bases, leaving 10 bases between the germline ends. CDR3 DNA: TGTGCCAGCAGTAGCGGGCCGACCTACGAGCAGTACTTC. Amino acid sequence: CASSSGPTYEQYF.

The chain couples TRBV5-4 to TRBJ1-2, with D possibly being TRBD1 (6 bases). From germline, CDR1 is SGHNT and CDR2 YYREEE (reference sequence). The CDR3 extends over 13 amino acids. V shed 4 bases and J shed 6 bases, with 13 bases lying between them. The CDR3 sequence is CASSRPPGDGYTF. The CDR3 nucleotides are TGTGCCAGCAGCCGACCTCCAGGGGATGGCTACACCTTC.

The V gene is TRBV27, the J gene TRBJ1-1, with 8 bases fitting TRBD1. The V segment lost 2 bases and the J segment 4 bases; nucleotides outside the gene matches: 6. CDR3 length equals 15 residues. Germline assignment: CDR1 MNHEY and CDR2 SMNVEV (reference sequence). DNA of the CDR3: TGTGCCAGCAGTTTACGGACAGGGTGGGGCACTGAAGCTTTCTTT. Encoded protein: CASSLRTGWGTEAFF.

The V call is TRBV28, the J call TRBJ2-1; D is undetermined. The V and J ends lost 4 bases and 0 bases respectively, with 10 bases between them. This CDR3 has 15 residues. Germline V gene sequence: CDR1 MDHEN, CDR2 SYDVKM. CDR3 sequence: CASSSVVSSYNEQFF. The CDR3 bases are TGTGCCAGCAGTTCGGTAGTGAGCTCCTACAATGAGCAGTTCTTC. Full variable domain (remainder filled in from reference TRBV28 and TRBJ2-1): DVKVTQSSRYLVKRTGEKVFLECVQDMDHENMFWYRQDPGLGLRLIYFSYDVKMKEKGDIPEGYSVSREKKERFSLILESASTNQTSMYLCASSSVVSSYNEQFFGPGTRLTVL.

The chain couples TRBV11-2 to TRBJ1-1, with D unclear. From germline, CDR1 is SGHAT and CDR2 FQNNGV. The V and J ends lost 3 bases and 8 bases respectively, with 10 bases between them. The CDR3 totals 12 residues. The CDR3: CASSFASGEAFF. The CDR3 coding sequence is TGTGCCAGCAGCTTTGCCAGCGGGGAAGCTTTCTTT.

This clone was picked up one time. The chain has TRBV28 and TRBJ1-5, with a tentative D call TRBD1 (6 bases). Trimming removed 0 bases at V and 2 bases at J, with 14 bases between. The CDR3 loop spans 17 amino acids. Germline V CDR1 and CDR2: MDHEN, SYDVKM. CDR3 residues: CASSLWVGGAGNQPQHF. The CDR3 nucleotides read TGTGCCAGCAGTTTATGGGTGGGGGGGGCAGGCAATCAGCCCCAGCATTTT. The variable domain in full, completed from reference TRBV28 and TRBJ1-5, reads DVKVTQSSRYLVKRTGEKVFLECVQDMDHENMFWYRQDPGLGLRLIYFSYDVKMKEKGDIPEGYSVSREKKERFSLILESASTNQTSMYLCASSLWVGGAGNQPQHFGDGTRLSIL.

The chain joins TRBV5-4 to TRBJ2-3, with D perhaps matching TRBD1 (5 bases). Between the trimmed V and J ends, which lost 5 bases and 2 bases, there was a span of 18 bases. The CDR3 is made up of 16 amino acids. CDR1 and CDR2 from the germline V gene are SGHNT and YYREEE (reference sequence). This CDR3 is CASSDLSAGITDTQYF. The CDR3 nucleotides are TGTGCCAGCAGTGATCTCTCGGCAGGGATCACAGATACGCAGTATTTT.

V usage is TRBV6-5 and J usage is TRBJ2-7; 8 nucleotides agree with TRBD2. The CDR3 spans 14 residues. With V trimmed by 6 bases and J by 6 bases, 10 bases remained unmatched. The germline gives CDR1 MNHEY, CDR2 SVGAGI. The CDR3 loop reads CASRGAGARGEQYF. The CDR3 DNA sequence: TGTGCCAGCAGAGGAGCGGGAGCGCGGGGCGAGCAGTACTTC.

The chain has TRBV6-6 and TRBJ1-4; a weak D match, TRBD1 (6 bases). This CDR3 is 16 amino acids long. V lost 5 bases to trimming and J lost 6 bases, with 19 bases between them. Germline CDR1 is MNHNY and CDR2 is SVGAGI (reference sequence). CDR3 nucleotide sequence: TGTGCCAGCAGTCTGGCCCCCGGGACACCTCATGAAAAACTGTTTTTT. Residues: CASSLAPGTPHEKLFF.

The chain links TRBV11-2 to TRBJ1-1; D not resolved. The CDR3 is 13 amino acids. CDR1 is SGHAT, CDR2 FQNNGV, per germline. Trimming removed 3 bases from V and 11 bases from J, with 16 bases in between. The DNA for the CDR3 is TGTGCCAGCAGCTTTCAGTACGTTAAGGAGGCTTTCTTT. This translates into CASSFQYVKEAFF.

V gene TRBV15 combines with J gene TRBJ1-2; TRBD1 aligns across 7 bases. Trimming at V came to 0 bases and at J to 6 bases, leaving 7 bases not matched to a gene. The CDR3 has 15 residues. The germline gives CDR1 LNHNV, CDR2 YYDKDF (reference sequence). Here the CDR3 reads CATSRDDDRANGYTF. CDR3 DNA sequence: TGTGCCACCAGCAGAGATGACGACAGGGCCAATGGCTACACCTTC.

The rearrangement links TRBV5-1 to TRBJ1-4; 7 positions match TRBD1. J gave up 3 bases and V 4 bases, and 3 bases lay outside the gene matches. The CDR3 has 14 amino acids. CDR1 is SGHRS and CDR2 is YFSETQ in the germline V gene. DNA for the CDR3: TGCGCCAGCAGCCAGGGGGTGCCTAATGAAAAACTGTTTTTT. This sequence encodes CASSQGVPNEKLFF.

The chain uses TRBV28 and TRBJ2-1; D gene ambiguous. The CDR3 is 13 residues long. CDR1 MDHEN and CDR2 SYDVKM come from the germline V gene. V gave up 8 bases and J gave up 10 bases, with 18 bases separating them. The DNA for the CDR3 is TGTGCCAGCGTTGGGCCCAACCCCAGCGAGCAGTTCTTC. Its translation: CASVGPNPSEQFF.

In regard to this clone: The same CDR3 also results from other DNA sequences found in this sample. This chain links TRBV9 with TRBJ2-7, with D unclear. From germline, CDR1 is SGDLS and CDR2 YYNGEE. CDR3 length: 13 amino acids. V gave up 0 bases and J gave up 2 bases, with 6 bases separating them. For the CDR3, the DNA is TGTGCCAGCAGCGTAGCCCCAACCTACGAGCAGTACTTC. Residues: CASSVAPTYEQYF.

The V and J genes are TRBV4-1 and TRBJ1-5, with D hard to call. CDR3 size: 16 residues. Deletions cut 0 bases from V and 0 bases from J, with 9 bases between. Per the germline V gene, CDR1 is MGHRA and CDR2 is YSYEKL. CDR3 sequence: CASSQDEALSNQPQHF. CDR3 coding DNA: TGCGCCAGCAGCCAAGATGAAGCCCTTAGCAATCAGCCCCAGCATTTT.

V and J are TRBV7-9 and TRBJ2-7; TRBD2 matches at 9 bases. CDR3 size: 14 residues. The V gene's germline CDR1 is SEHNR and CDR2 FQNEAQ (reference sequence). J lost 8 bases, V lost 5 bases, and 10 bases had no gene match. Here the CDR3 DNA reads TGTGCCAGCAGCCCCATAGGGCTAGCGGGAAAGCAGTACTTC. Translated, it gives CASSPIGLAGKQYF.

The CDR3 region is CASSLAGYYEQYF. In DNA, the CDR3 is TGTGCCAGCAGTCTAGCGGGATACTACGAGCAGTACTTC. The chain uses TRBV5-4 and TRBJ2-7, with TRBD2 identical over 9 bases. The CDR3 sequence is 13 residues long. V was clipped by 5 bases and J by 3 bases; unmatched bases: 3. The germline gives CDR1 SGHNT, CDR2 YYREEE (reference sequence).